Below, 2 T cell receptor beta chains from the same sample are listed, as sequenced in a study of neurological immune-mediated disorders. TCRdb redid the calling of the 5' RACE reads with MiXCR, one entry per CDR3 protein. The sample yields tens of thousands of distinct CDR3 sequences, nearly 3.5% seen once. Sample: PBMCs. These receptors were collected from a man aged 35 to 55 with multiple sclerosis.

This clonotype was detected many times. CDR3 sequence (DNA): TGTGCCAGCAGTCCCGACGGCCGGGGGAACACTGAAGCTTTCTTT. Protein sequence: CASSPDGRGNTEAFF. The chain has TRBV2 and TRBJ1-1; no clear D gene. From germline, CDR1 is SNHLY and CDR2 FYNNEI. The CDR3 runs to 15 residues. Trimming shortened V by 5 bases and J by 1 base, and 14 bases separated the two germline ends.

This clonotype was counted many times. In DNA form, the CDR3 reads TGTGCCAGCAGTTTTCGATTGGGTCAGGCTCACGATGGCTACACCTTC. Its translation is CASSFRLGQAHDGYTF. The chain links TRBV12-3 or TRBV12-4 to TRBJ1-2; D remains unclear. V was pared by 3 bases and J by 6 bases, with 20 bases between. The CDR3 consists of 16 residues.